This passage covers 30 T cell receptor beta chains from one sample sequenced in a study of cytomegalovirus exposure and HLA in healthy donors. TCRdb keeps only in-frame clones here, not all; method: immunoSEQ multiplex PCR. The table records more than 150,000 clones, about 80% of them present only once. Sequenced: PBMCs. All receptors come from a woman in her late teens or twenties in good health and CMV-seropositive.

This chain links TRBV25-1 with TRBJ2-7; a possible D gene is TRBD1 (6 bases). Germline lookup yields CDR1 MGHDK and CDR2 SYGVNS. The CDR3 is 14 residues long. V lost 0 bases and J 3 bases, leaving 9 bases between the germline ends. The CDR3 region has the DNA TGTGCCAGCAGTGAATATCCGACAGGCTACGAGCAGTACTTC. Encoded protein: CASSEYPTGYEQYF.

The V and J genes are TRBV6-5 and TRBJ2-6; the D is unclear. CDR3 length: 16 residues. Germline CDR1 and CDR2: MNHEY and SVGAGI. Deletions cut 4 bases from V and 0 bases from J, with 10 bases between. CDR3 coding DNA: TGTGCCAGCAGTTCAAATCCGGGCTCTGGGGCCAACGTCCTGACTTTC. It translates to CASSSNPGSGANVLTF.

The V and J genes are TRBV6-5 and TRBJ2-1; possible D gene TRBD1, 6 bases. The V end lost 6 bases, the J end lost 4 bases, and 16 bases lay between the germline ends. The CDR3 spans 15 residues. Germline V gives CDR1 MNHEY, CDR2 SVGAGI. CDR3 sequence: CASSDGQIKYNEQFF. Written as DNA, the CDR3 is TGTGCCAGCAGCGACGGACAGATAAAGTACAATGAGCAGTTCTTC.

V and J are TRBV6-6 and TRBJ1-6; D possibly corresponds to TRBD1 (5 bases). V was cut by 4 bases and J by 15 bases, with 13 bases left in between. CDR3 length: 12 residues. Germline V gives CDR1 MNHNY, CDR2 SVGAGI (reference sequence). CDR3 residues: CASSLGASSLHF. In DNA, the CDR3 is TGTGCCAGCAGTTTAGGGGCCAGTAGCCTCCACTTT.

This clone was detected a few times. The J gene is TRBJ1-2, the V gene TRBV2; 7 bases agree with TRBD1. This CDR3 contains 13 residues. V lost 3 bases to trimming and J lost 4 bases; unmatched junction nucleotides: 2. Germline V gene data show CDR1 as SNHLY and CDR2 as FYNNEI. In DNA, the CDR3 is TGTGCCAGCAGTGAGGGGACAGCCTATGGCTACACCTTC. Translating gives CASSEGTAYGYTF.

The gene calls are TRBV5-1 and TRBJ1-2; 10 positions agree with TRBD1. Germline values: CDR1 SGHRS, CDR2 YFSETQ. Trimming removed 4 bases from V and 9 bases from J; junction bases left unmatched: 12. The length of the CDR3 is 15 residues. CDR3: CASSDGNRDRGSYTF. The CDR3 DNA is TGCGCCAGCAGCGACGGCAACCGGGACAGGGGAAGCTACACCTTC.

This rearrangement joins TRBV6-1 to TRBJ1-2; 11 bases fit TRBD1. CDR3 length equals 14 residues. After removal of 4 bases from V and 6 bases from J, the junction contained 4 bases not matched to a gene. Germline CDR1 and CDR2: MNHNS and SASEGT. The CDR3 nucleotides read TGTGCCAGCAGTGTGCGGGGACAGGGGGATGGCTACACCTTC. This gives the protein CASSVRGQGDGYTF.

The chain combines TRBV19 with TRBJ2-7; 7 bases agree with TRBD1. V lost 1 base, J lost 5 bases, and 2 bases stayed unmatched. In germline, CDR1 is LNHDA, CDR2 SQIVND (reference sequence). This CDR3 has 13 amino acids. The CDR3 DNA follows: TGTGCCAGTAGTATAGGACAGGGCAACGAGCAGTACTTC. This gives the protein CASSIGQGNEQYF.

J is TRBJ2-1 and V is TRBV7-9; 10 bases are shared with TRBD2. This CDR3 spans 15 amino acids. The trim removed 6 bases at V and 0 bases at J, leaving 2 bases unmatched. Germline V gives CDR1 SEHNR, CDR2 FQNEAQ (reference sequence). The CDR3 bases are TGTGCCAGCAGGAGGACTAGCGGCTCCTACAATGAGCAGTTCTTC. Protein sequence: CASRRTSGSYNEQFF. The entire variable domain, with the rest obtained from reference TRBV7-9 and TRBJ2-1, is as follows: DTGVSQNPRHKITKRGQNVTFRCDPISEHNRLYWYRQTLGQGPEFLTYFQNEAQLEKSRLLSDRFSAERPKGSFSTLEIQRTEQGDSAMYLCASRRTSGSYNEQFFGPGTRLTVL.

This sequence joins TRBV27 and TRBJ2-1, with 10 bases that match TRBD2. The length of the CDR3 is 15 residues. V lost 2 bases, J lost 12 bases, and 10 bases stayed unmatched. Germline values: CDR1 MNHEY, CDR2 SMNVEV (reference sequence). CDR3 sequence reads: CASSLKPSERGGQFF. CDR3 coding DNA: TGTGCCAGCAGTTTAAAACCCTCTGAGCGGGGGGGGCAGTTCTTC.

This chain uses TRBV10-1 with TRBJ1-2; possible D gene TRBD1, 5 bases. Germline V gene sequence: CDR1 WNHNN, CDR2 SYGVQD (reference sequence). V was pared by 9 bases and J by 4 bases, with 12 bases between. CDR3 size: 12 residues. The CDR3, as DNA: TGCGCCAGTTCAGACAGTAGCTATGGCTACACCTTC. Protein: CASSDSSYGYTF.

V usage is TRBV7-2 and J usage is TRBJ1-1; 8 bases are a match to TRBD1. This CDR3 spans 15 amino acids. Germline loops: CDR1 SGHTA, CDR2 FQGNSA. J gave up 1 base and V 6 bases, and 7 bases lay outside the gene matches. The CDR3 spells CASRFRGLRNTEAFF. The DNA of the CDR3 is TGTGCCAGCAGATTCAGGGGGCTGAGGAACACTGAAGCTTTCTTT.

This clone was seen many times. The gene calls are TRBV9 and TRBJ2-7; the D gene is possibly TRBD2 (6 bases). V gave up 3 bases and J gave up 3 bases, with 16 bases separating them. The germline V gene has CDR1 SGDLS and CDR2 YYNGEE. This CDR3 region has 15 residues. The CDR3 region is CASSEAGGPDYEQYF. In nucleotides, the CDR3 is TGTGCCAGCAGCGAGGCCGGGGGACCGGACTACGAGCAGTACTTC.

This clone was detected once. CDR3 DNA sequence: TGTGCCAGTAGTGAGACGGGGGGCCTCTATGGCTACACCTTC. Translated: CASSETGGLYGYTF. This chain joins TRBV19 and TRBJ1-2; tentative D call: TRBD1 (6 bases). Germline V gene data show CDR1 as LNHDA and CDR2 as SQIVND (reference sequence). Trimming took 5 bases from V and 4 from J, leaving 14 bases between them. The CDR3 is 14 amino acids.

This rearrangement joins TRBV10-1 to TRBJ2-7; possible D gene TRBD1, 5 bases. Germline V CDR1 and CDR2: WNHNN, SYGVQD (reference sequence). V was trimmed by 6 bases and J by 5 bases, leaving 14 bases between them. The CDR3 runs 13 residues. CDR3 nucleotide sequence: TGCGCCAGCAGCACTCCCGTAGGGGACGAGCAGTACTTC. It yields the protein CASSTPVGDEQYF.

This clone came up many times. The CDR3 DNA reads as TGCGCCAGCAGCTTGGAGACAACAGGGTTCGGCACTGAAGCTTTCTTT. This sequence encodes CASSLETTGFGTEAFF. V usage is TRBV5-1 and J usage is TRBJ1-1, with D tentatively TRBD1 (6 bases). This CDR3 is built from 16 residues. Germline lookup yields CDR1 SGHRS and CDR2 YFSETQ. V was pared by 0 bases and J by 4 bases, with 16 bases between.

J is TRBJ2-5 and V is TRBV27; 8 bases fit TRBD1. Trimming removed 5 bases from V and 2 bases from J; junction bases left unmatched: 10. This CDR3 region has 16 residues. Germline V lookup: CDR1 MNHEY, CDR2 SMNVEV (reference sequence). The CDR3 is CASSPLTGGWQETQYF. DNA for the CDR3: TGTGCCAGCAGTCCACTTACAGGGGGTTGGCAAGAGACCCAGTACTTC.

This rearrangement joins TRBV27 to TRBJ1-1; D call uncertain. CDR1 is MNHEY, CDR2 SMNVEV, per germline (reference sequence). The V gene lost 2 bases and the J gene lost 1 base, with 5 bases spanning the gap. This CDR3 contains 13 residues. The chain's CDR3 is CASSLNRNTEAFF. In DNA form, the CDR3 reads TGTGCCAGCAGTTTAAACAGGAACACTGAAGCTTTCTTT.

This sequence joins TRBV18 and TRBJ1-1; no clear D. The germline V and J ends were trimmed by 2 bases and 1 base, with 11 bases remaining between them. Germline assignment: CDR1 KGHSH and CDR2 LQKENI. CDR3 length: 15 residues. DNA for the CDR3: TGTGCCAGCTCACCATCAATCCCAGGGAACACTGAAGCTTTCTTT. Protein: CASSPSIPGNTEAFF.

In this sample, this clone turned up once. This sequence joins TRBV10-1 and TRBJ2-3; D might be TRBD1 (6 bases). The CDR3 length is 14 residues. The germline V gene encodes CDR1 WNHNN and CDR2 SYGVQD (reference sequence). Trimming removed 7 bases at V and 4 bases at J, with 15 bases between. The CDR3 DNA reads as TGCGCCAGCATACCAGGGGAAGGAGCAGATACGCAGTATTTT. Protein product: CASIPGEGADTQYF.

The chain has TRBV25-1 and TRBJ1-2; 7 nucleotides align to TRBD1. The CDR3 length is 13 residues. Germline-derived CDR1 and CDR2 are MGHDK and SYGVNS. J gave up 7 bases and V 8 bases, and 10 bases lay outside the gene matches. The CDR3 loop is CASSGGGIFGYTF. CDR3 nucleotide sequence: TGTGCCAGCTCAGGAGGGGGCATTTTTGGCTACACCTTC.

The J gene is TRBJ1-3, the V gene TRBV4-2; D is unresolved. Trimming took 4 bases from V and 1 from J, leaving 11 bases between them. This CDR3 is built from 15 residues. Per the germline V gene, CDR1 is LGHNA and CDR2 is YNFKEQ. In nucleotides, the CDR3 is TGTGCCAGCAGCCCTATTCCCGAATCTGGAAACACCATATATTTT. This sequence encodes CASSPIPESGNTIYF.

The V gene is TRBV6-1, the J gene TRBJ1-3, with 7 bases matching TRBD1. J gave up 8 bases and V 4 bases, and 8 bases lay outside the gene matches. The CDR3 covers 14 residues. Per the germline V gene, CDR1 is MNHNS and CDR2 is SASEGT. CDR3 sequence: CASSAGTVRDTIYF. The CDR3 DNA is TGTGCCAGCAGTGCCGGGACAGTACGAGACACCATATATTTT.

The genes are TRBV7-2 and TRBJ2-2; 11 nucleotides agree with TRBD2. V shed 2 bases, J shed 5 bases, and the junction held 10 bases outside the gene matches. CDR1 SGHTA and CDR2 FQGNSA come from the germline V gene. The CDR3 is made up of 18 amino acids. CDR3 sequence: CASSLFLAGGPQTGELFF. The CDR3 DNA reads as TGTGCCAGCAGCTTATTCCTAGCGGGGGGCCCCCAAACCGGGGAGCTGTTTTTT.

This chain uses TRBV27 with TRBJ2-1, with 12 bases identical to TRBD2. Germline V gene data show CDR1 as MNHEY and CDR2 as SMNVEV (reference sequence). The V and J ends lost 5 bases and 10 bases, in that order; junction bases with no gene match: 15. This CDR3 is 17 amino acids long. DNA for the CDR3: TGTGCCAGCAGTCCCTGGACTAGCGGGGCCCCCCTCCAGGAGCAGTTCTTC. It yields the protein CASSPWTSGAPLQEQFF.

The V and J genes are TRBV7-9 and TRBJ2-7; TRBD1 matches at 7 bases. V dropped 1 base and J dropped 3; count of bases not matched to a gene: 6. The CDR3 sequence is 15 residues long. CDR1 is SEHNR, CDR2 FQNEAQ, per germline (reference sequence). The CDR3 reads CASSLGGQANYEQYF. In DNA, the CDR3 is TGTGCCAGCAGCTTAGGAGGACAGGCCAACTACGAGCAGTACTTC.

The rearrangement joins TRBV6-1 to TRBJ2-3, with 8 positions matching TRBD2. Germline loops: CDR1 MNHNS, CDR2 SASEGT. The CDR3 runs to 15 residues. Germline trimming cut 7 bases from V and 2 bases from J; bases unmatched to any gene: 8. The CDR3 reads CASIRASGLTDTQYF. The CDR3 nucleotides read TGTGCCAGCATCAGGGCTAGCGGGCTCACAGATACGCAGTATTTT.

This clone was observed once. V gene TRBV13 combines with J gene TRBJ2-3; the match to TRBD2 covers 12 bases. The CDR3 totals 16 residues. CDR1 is PRHDT and CDR2 is FYEKMQ in the germline V gene (reference sequence). With V trimmed by 4 bases and J by 4 bases, 6 bases remained unmatched. This chain's CDR3 is CASSSLAGGPSDTQYF. The CDR3 region has the DNA TGTGCCAGCAGCTCTCTAGCGGGGGGGCCCTCAGATACGCAGTATTTT.

This clone has only one observation. Germline is not matched at one junction end, which may reflect a read error. The chain couples TRBV5-6 to TRBJ2-3; 9 positions agree with TRBD2. Germline V lookup: CDR1 SGHDT, CDR2 YYEEEE. CDR3 length equals 16 residues. CDR3 in DNA: TGTGCCAGCAGCTCATTCGGGACTAGCAGCAAAGATACGCAGTATTTT. Translation gives CASSSFGTSSKDTQYF.

This chain joins TRBV5-4 and TRBJ2-2, with 12 bases aligning to TRBD1. The trim removed 4 bases at V and 6 bases at J, leaving 4 bases unmatched. CDR3 length: 15 residues. Germline V gene sequence: CDR1 SGHNT, CDR2 YYREEE (reference sequence). This chain's CDR3 is CASSKGQGAAGELFF. In DNA form, the CDR3 reads TGTGCCAGCAGCAAGGGACAGGGGGCGGCCGGGGAGCTGTTTTTT.